The T cell receptor (beta chain) under discussion was sequenced for a study of cytomegalovirus exposure and HLA in healthy donors. The donors formed part of the roughly 120-subject validation cohort, distinct from the approximately 630-subject first cohort. V was shortened by 0 bases and J by 7 bases, with 15 bases between the two germline ends. The CDR3 is 15 residues long. Germline CDR1 is LNHNV and CDR2 is YYDKDF (reference sequence). A note on this clone: Its antigen remains unknown.

Study-level points and caveats: In the roughly 130 validation repertoires, a later analysis found that first-cohort TCR clusters tended to co-occur. Investigators reported some 150 TCR beta chains as tied to cytomegalovirus.

TCRdb keeps only in-frame clones here, not all; method: immunoSEQ multiplex PCR. This table has 95,000 to 120,000 clones, approximately 85% appearing once. The sequenced material came from PBMCs. The receptor's source is a young woman in good health and CMV-seronegative. This sequence joins TRBV15 and TRBJ1-2, with a weak D call TRBD1 (6 bases). CDR3 bases: TGTGCCACCAGCAGAGAGGCAGGGGCGAAATCTGGCTACACCTTC. This sequence encodes CATSREAGAKSGYTF.